This is a list of T cell receptor beta chains from one sample in a study of cytomegalovirus exposure and HLA in healthy donors. Here immunoSEQ multiplex PCR was the method, and the copy in TCRdb shows in-frame clones only, minus some. The data hold around 98,000 clones, with roughly 90% observed a single time. The specimen sequenced was PBMCs. All receptors come from a man aged 18 to 29 in good health and CMV-seropositive. The CDR3 runs from the conserved cysteine through the conserved F or W. The order of the fields is J gene, V gene, clone size, D gene, CDR3 protein, CDR3 DNA. D genes are given only for firm matches. Some rows mark clone size as missing; the rest say once, few, many or name a class of expanded clone.

>TRBJ2-5|TRBV7-8|.|TRBD1
CASSLRQGFQETQYF
TGTGCCAGCAGCTTACGACAGGGGTTTCAAGAGACCCAGTACTTC
>TRBJ1-5|TRBV6-6|.|.
CASSQNRASNQPQHF
TGTGCCAGCAGTCAAAACAGGGCGAGCAATCAGCCCCAGCATTTT
>TRBJ2-7|TRBV7-2|once|TRBD1
CASSYGQAASYEQYF
TGTGCCAGCAGCTACGGACAGGCAGCATCCTACGAGCAGTACTTC
>TRBJ1-4|TRBV11-2|.|TRBD1
CASSNTDRVHEKLFF
TGTGCCAGCAGCAATACGGACAGGGTGCATGAAAAACTGTTTTTT
>TRBJ2-3|TRBV10-3|.|.
CAIRLADTQYF
TGTGCCATCAGGTTAGCAGATACGCAGTATTTT
>TRBJ2-3|TRBV11-3|.|TRBD2
CASSLDSTSGGGDTQYF
TGTGCCAGCAGCTTAGACTCGACTAGCGGGGGAGGAGATACGCAGTATTTT
>TRBJ2-3|TRBV10-3|.|TRBD1
CAIKVFRRTGGDTQYF
TGTGCCATCAAAGTCTTTAGACGGACAGGGGGAGATACGCAGTATTTT
>TRBJ1-5|TRBV19|.|TRBD1
CASSPRDSQNQPQHF
TGTGCCAGTAGTCCCCGGGACAGCCAAAATCAGCCCCAGCATTTT
>TRBJ2-7|TRBV11-2|.|TRBD2
CASSLDGSGFTEQYF
TGTGCCAGCAGCTTAGATGGTAGCGGGTTCACGGAGCAGTACTTC
>TRBJ1-2|TRBV25-1|.|TRBD1
CASSELEGAGYGYTF
TGTGCCAGCAGTGAATTGGAGGGGGCGGGCTATGGCTACACCTTC